A selection of T cell receptor beta chains follows, all from one sample in a study of blood T cell repertoires in COVID-19. The table came from immunoSEQ multiplex PCR; TCRdb's copy has only in-frame clones and leaves some out. The table includes under 250,000 clones, approximately 85% detected once. The sample consisted of PBMCs or T cells enriched from blood (not recorded which). The receptors were gathered from a woman aged 45-60 years with acute COVID-19. Each CDR3 is given with its conserved first and last residue. Each record gives: J gene, clone size, V gene, D gene, CDR3 protein, CDR3 DNA. The D gene is left open where the match is weak. The size of a clone is reported for some rows only, either as once, few or many, or as a class for expanded clones.

j_gene: TRBJ2-1
abundance: .
v_gene: TRBV27
d_gene: .
CDR3aa: CASSTQGYNEQFF
CDR3nt: TGTGCCAGCAGTACCCAGGGGTACAATGAGCAGTTCTTC

j_gene: TRBJ1-1
abundance: few
v_gene: TRBV7-2
d_gene: .
CDR3aa: CASSLAPGSNTEAFF
CDR3nt: TGTGCCAGCAGCTTAGCGCCGGGGTCGAACACTGAAGCTTTCTTT

j_gene: TRBJ1-2
abundance: .
v_gene: TRBV7-2
d_gene: TRBD1
CDR3aa: CASSLGTGHYGYTF
CDR3nt: TGTGCCAGCAGTTTAGGGACAGGCCACTATGGCTACACCTTC

j_gene: TRBJ1-1
abundance: .
v_gene: TRBV11-2
d_gene: .
CDR3aa: CASSRRQVKNTEAFF
CDR3nt: TGTGCCAGCAGCCGGCGACAGGTCAAGAACACTGAAGCTTTCTTT

j_gene: TRBJ1-2
abundance: .
v_gene: TRBV5-5
d_gene: .
CDR3aa: CASSPRGALNYGYTF
CDR3nt: TGTGCCAGCAGCCCCCGGGGGGCGCTTAACTATGGCTACACCTTC

j_gene: TRBJ1-3
abundance: .
v_gene: TRBV7-9
d_gene: .
CDR3aa: CASIHTGDSGNTIYF
CDR3nt: TGTGCCAGCATTCATACCGGTGACTCTGGAAACACCATATATTTT

j_gene: TRBJ1-5
abundance: few
v_gene: TRBV15
d_gene: .
CDR3aa: CATSRVRGPHNQPQHF
CDR3nt: TGTGCCACCAGCAGAGTGAGAGGGCCCCACAATCAGCCCCAGCATTTT

j_gene: TRBJ2-3
abundance: .
v_gene: TRBV7-2
d_gene: .
CDR3aa: CASSPSLDTQYF
CDR3nt: TGTGCCAGCAGCCCCTCACTAGATACGCAGTATTTT

j_gene: TRBJ2-6
abundance: .
v_gene: TRBV11-2
d_gene: TRBD1
CDR3aa: CASSSTGQGRSGANVLTF
CDR3nt: TGTGCCAGCAGCTCTACGGGACAGGGCCGCTCTGGGGCCAACGTCCTGACTTTC

j_gene: TRBJ1-1
abundance: .
v_gene: TRBV19
d_gene: TRBD1
CDR3aa: CASSAGTGIAYSEAFF
CDR3nt: TGTGCCAGTAGTGCCGGGACAGGGATTGCATACAGTGAAGCTTTCTTT

j_gene: TRBJ2-3
abundance: .
v_gene: TRBV12-3/TRBV12-4
d_gene: TRBD2
CDR3aa: CATGGSSPDTQYF
CDR3nt: TGTGCCACCGGGGGGAGTTCACCAGATACGCAGTATTTT